This TCR beta chain was observed in a study of shared clonotypes between healthy human individuals. About the research overall: Each donor's CD8 memory used one plate, CD8 naive two, each CD4 subset three. General study findings and limits: Richness estimates generally favored naive over memory subsets.

V lost 4 bases and J 0 bases, leaving 7 bases between the germline ends. This CDR3 has 14 residues. Looked up from germline, CDR1 is MGHDK and CDR2 is SYGVNS. Each replicate PCR on the sorted subsets used about 220 ng DNA (approximately 33,000 T cell genomes). TCRdb's copy holds only in-frame clones and misses some; the assay was immunoSEQ multiplex PCR. The data contain around 2,000,000 clones, approximately 95% of them singletons. A word on this clone: What it binds is unknown.

Selected positively for CCR7 and CD45RO-negative, naive CD8 cells excluded terminally differentiated effector memory CD45RA+ cells. Participating donors were healthy, HIV-negative adults free of recent acute infections or vaccinations. This sequence was found in a man younger than 35 in good health. The sample was naive CD8+ T cells sorted from blood. This chain links TRBV25-1 with TRBJ2-1; D is uncertain. The CDR3 loop is CASSGWGSYNEQFF. The DNA of the CDR3 is TGTGCCAGCAGTGGTTGGGGCTCCTACAATGAGCAGTTCTTC.